This T cell receptor (beta chain) was recorded in a study of blood T cells in healthy people across ages. General observations from the study: Greater diversity and more naive CD4+ cells were seen in long-lived donors than in aged donors.

A few counts support this clonotype. Its antigen is not known. Together with a sample-barcoded 5' primer, a J-beta primer mix was included in a second PCR lasting about 6 to 11 cycles. TCRdb processed the 5' RACE reads anew with MiXCR; each CDR3 protein has one entry. The repertoire has about 1,500,000 distinct CDR3 sequences, around 42% of them found once; the top ten carry under 8%. Total RNA extraction produced at least 5.5 micrograms (per sample) for the study. V gave up 5 bases and J gave up 0 bases, with 13 bases separating them. The germline V gene has CDR1 DFQATT and CDR2 SNEGSKA (reference sequence). This CDR3 contains 14 residues.

This receptor was identified in a woman under 30 in good health. The chain is built from TRBV20-1 and TRBJ1-1, with D possibly matching TRBD1 (6 bases). The sample was blood. The CDR3 loop is CSALDRDMNTEAFF. The CDR3 bases are TGCAGTGCTCTGGACAGAGATATGAACACTGAAGCTTTCTTT.